This TCR beta chain was captured in a study of cytomegalovirus exposure and HLA in healthy donors. The study's findings and limits: CMV serostatus was the only immune exposure information that was available. Roughly uniform sequencing depth across donors was assumed, possibly incorrectly. Analysis performed later found roughly 17,000 TCR beta sequences associated with HLA alleles at 0.05 false discovery rate.

The V gene lost 6 bases and the J gene lost 6 bases, with 10 bases spanning the gap. CDR1 and CDR2 from the germline V gene are DFQATT and SNEGSKA (reference sequence). The CDR3 is 11 residues long. PCR used 60 Vbeta primers and 13 Jbeta primers. Sequencing used immunoSEQ multiplex PCR; TCRdb keeps in-frame clones, though not all of them. This sample has 200,000 or so clones; about 83% occur once, and the top ten carry around 1.5%. The sample holds one count of this clone. No antigen is known for it. The receptor's source is a girl aged 10 to 17 in good health and CMV-seronegative. The sequencing input was PBMCs. The gene calls are TRBV20-1 and TRBJ2-3, with no clear D. CDR3: CSATAGDTQYF. CDR3 DNA: TGCAGTGCCACCGCCGGGGATACGCAGTATTTT.